The present entry profiles one T cell receptor (beta chain) with its context. Germline assignment: CDR1 SGHDT and CDR2 YYEEEE. J gave up 5 bases and V 1 base, and 9 bases lay outside the gene matches. The CDR3 is 16 amino acids. Original data processing: Nucleated cell counts were estimated from reference gene primer amplification. The protocol was immunoSEQ multiplex PCR, while the TCRdb copy is restricted to in-frame clones and leaves out a portion. V and J calls and clone size are as listed in that table; D and trimming were resolved from the DNA. Of 30,000 to 45,000 clones listed, roughly 90% are singletons. This sample was included in a study of blood T cell repertoires in COVID-19.

The TCR sequence derives from a human donor in a cohort sampled during active COVID-19. The sequencing sample was made of peripheral blood. V gene TRBV5-6 combines with J gene TRBJ2-1, with TRBD2 matching 7 bases. The CDR3 loop reads CASSLLGGGPHNEQFF. CDR3 nucleotides: TGTGCCAGCAGCTTGTTGGGCGGGGGACCCCACAATGAGCAGTTCTTC.